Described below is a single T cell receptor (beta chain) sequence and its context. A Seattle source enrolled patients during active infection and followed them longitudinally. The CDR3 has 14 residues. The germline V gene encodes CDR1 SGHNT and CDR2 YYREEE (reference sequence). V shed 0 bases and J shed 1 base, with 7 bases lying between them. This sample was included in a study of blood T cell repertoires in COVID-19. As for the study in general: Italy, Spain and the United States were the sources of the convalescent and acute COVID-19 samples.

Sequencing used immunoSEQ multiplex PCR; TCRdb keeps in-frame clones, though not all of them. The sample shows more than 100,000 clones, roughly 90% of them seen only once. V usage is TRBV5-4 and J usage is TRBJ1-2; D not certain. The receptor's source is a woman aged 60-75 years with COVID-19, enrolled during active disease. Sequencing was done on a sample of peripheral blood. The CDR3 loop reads CASSLDRDNYGYTF. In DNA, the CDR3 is TGTGCCAGCAGCTTGGACAGAGATAACTATGGCTACACCTTC. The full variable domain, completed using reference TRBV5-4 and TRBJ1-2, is ETGVTQSPTHLIKTRGQQVTLRCSSQSGHNTVSWYQQALGQGPQFIFQYYREEENGRGNFPPRFSGLQFPNYSSELNVNALELDDSALYLCASSLDRDNYGYTFGSGTRLTVV.